One and the same sample provided the 20 T cell receptor beta chains below, sequenced in a study of T cell clusters in autoimmune cytopenias. Multiplex touch-down PCR amplified TRB using TRB-A and TRB-B pools in one tube. TCRdb reprocessed the multiplex PCR reads, with one entry per CDR3 protein and no DNA. Recorded for this sample: 2,000 to 3,000 distinct CDR3 sequences. TRB amplification used around 270 ng of peripheral blood genomic DNA. The sample comprised peripheral blood. These receptors were collected from a human donor with an autoimmune cytopenia or autoimmune hepatitis (not recorded which).

The chain joins TRBV5-1 to TRBJ1-1; TCRdb proposes TRBD1, but this gene call is untestable without DNA. The CDR3 contains 15 residues. Germline loops: CDR1 SGHRS, CDR2 YFSETQ. CDR3 protein: CASSPNRAMNTEAFF.

This chain uses TRBV7-6 with TRBJ2-3; TCRdb outputs TRBD1, but without DNA this stays unchecked. Germline loops: CDR1 SGHVS, CDR2 FNYEAQ. CDR3 length: 15 amino acids. Here the CDR3 reads CASSLAGGAINTQYF.

V is TRBV5-1 and J is TRBJ2-7. Germline CDR1 reads SGHRS; CDR2 reads YFSETQ. This CDR3 is built from 15 residues. CDR3 protein: CASSLARGSFYEQYF.

This clonotype registers medium-sized by frequency. The rearrangement links TRBV18 to TRBJ1-1. The CDR3 is 13 residues long. Germline loops: CDR1 KGHSH, CDR2 LQKENI. CDR3 protein: CASSPSGYTEAFF.

This clonotype registers medium-sized by frequency. This chain uses TRBV18 with TRBJ2-1. The CDR3 runs to 16 residues. Germline CDR1 is KGHSH and CDR2 is LQKENI. CDR3 sequence reads: CASSPGAGSTYNEQFF.

This clonotype is identified as medium-sized from frequency. The V call is TRBV19, the J call TRBJ1-1. The CDR3 is 16 amino acids. Germline V lookup: CDR1 LNHDA, CDR2 SQIVND (reference sequence). CDR3 sequence reads: CASTSQAGKMNTEAFF.

The chain employs TRBV20-1 and TRBJ1-2. CDR3 length equals 11 residues. Germline V gene lookup returns CDR1 DFQATT and CDR2 SNEGSKA (reference sequence). The CDR3: CRPPGLYGYTF.

This clonotype is hyperexpanded (1% or more) by frequency. J is TRBJ1-2 and V is TRBV18; TCRdb outputs TRBD1, but without DNA this stays unchecked. The CDR3 spans 14 residues. Germline V gene lookup returns CDR1 KGHSH and CDR2 LQKENI. CDR3 amino acids: CASSPKRAPDGYTF.

The chain recombines TRBV20-1 with TRBJ1-5; TCRdb outputs TRBD1, but without DNA this stays unchecked. Germline V lookup: CDR1 DFQATT, CDR2 SNEGSKA (reference sequence). The CDR3 is made up of 14 amino acids. CDR3 protein: CSARGQGFTQPQHF.

This clonotype counts as medium-sized by frequency. The J gene is TRBJ2-7, the V gene TRBV11-1; TCRdb picks TRBD1, but there is no DNA to check that call. The CDR3 covers 14 residues. Germline assignment: CDR1 SGHAT and CDR2 FQDESV (reference sequence). CDR3 in amino acids: CASRPGGAFYEQYF.

The CDR3 here is CASSQDLQGLNYGYTF. The rearrangement uses TRBV4-2 and TRBJ1-2; lacking DNA, the TRBD1 call made by TCRdb goes unchecked. CDR1 and CDR2 (germline): LGHNA, YNFKEQ. The CDR3 is 16 residues long.

This clonotype counts as medium-sized by frequency. The chain recombines TRBV12-3 or TRBV12-4 with TRBJ1-1; TCRdb's D gene call, TRBD1, goes unchecked for lack of DNA. This CDR3 has 14 amino acids. The CDR3 here is CASSQGTGYTEAFF.

This clonotype counts as medium-sized (0.01 to 0.1%) by frequency. V gene TRBV29-1 combines with J gene TRBJ1-1; no DNA is available, so the TRBD1 call from TCRdb remains unchecked. Germline assignment: CDR1 SQVTM and CDR2 ANQGSEA. CDR3 length: 13 amino acids. The CDR3 region is CSVPGTGRTEAFF.

This clonotype is called medium-sized based on its frequency. The chain uses TRBV11-2 and TRBJ2-5; absent DNA, TCRdb's TRBD1 call cannot be checked. This CDR3 is built from 16 residues. Germline CDR1 is SGHAT and CDR2 is FQNNGV. The CDR3 sequence is CASSSPGQGNQETQYF.

By frequency, this clonotype is medium-sized (0.01 to 0.1%). The chain is built from TRBV7-6 and TRBJ2-5; no DNA is available, so the TRBD2 call from TCRdb remains unchecked. CDR1 is SGHVS, CDR2 FNYEAQ, per germline. CDR3 size: 16 residues. CDR3 protein: CASSTRTSGYQETQYF.

This clonotype is identified as medium-sized (0.01 to 0.1%) from frequency. The rearrangement joins TRBV7-3 to TRBJ2-2; the D call of TRBD2 rests on TCRdb alone, since no DNA is present to check it. Germline CDR1 reads SGHTA; CDR2 reads FQGTGA. This CDR3 has 15 amino acids. This CDR3 reads CASSLVAGNTGELFF.

The chain joins TRBV4-3 to TRBJ2-6. Germline assignment: CDR1 LGHNA and CDR2 YSLEER. This CDR3 is 19 amino acids long. CDR3 sequence reads: CASSQGVRSGNSGANVLTF.

This clonotype is medium-sized (0.01 to 0.1%) by frequency. The chain couples TRBV12-3 or TRBV12-4 to TRBJ1-5. The CDR3 contains 14 residues. CDR3: CASSLTRVNQPQHF.

This clonotype counts as medium-sized by frequency. V gene TRBV6-1 combines with J gene TRBJ2-1; TCRdb names TRBD2, which stays unverified in the absence of DNA. Per germline, CDR1 MNHNS and CDR2 SASEGT. The CDR3 is 15 amino acids. CDR3 sequence: CASSAFRETYNEQFF.

This chain joins TRBV25-1 and TRBJ1-2; TCRdb indicates TRBD1, and absent DNA this call remains unverified. The CDR3 consists of 15 residues. The germline V gene has CDR1 MGHDK and CDR2 SYGVNS. CDR3: CASSEAGGRVYGYTF.